These 27 T cell receptor beta chains came from one sample sequenced in a study of cytomegalovirus exposure and HLA in healthy donors. Amplification used 60 Vbeta primers and 13 Jbeta primers. The data were produced by immunoSEQ multiplex PCR, yet TCRdb's version contains in-frame clones alone and is incomplete. Of some 100,000 clones listed, about 68% were seen once; the top ten hold around 10%. The sequenced sample consisted of PBMCs. The receptors come from a woman aged 45 to 65 in good health and CMV-seropositive.

The gene calls are TRBV7-6 and TRBJ2-1; 7 bases align to TRBD2. CDR1 is SGHVS, CDR2 FNYEAQ, per germline. This CDR3 has 15 residues. The J segment lost 9 bases and the V segment lost 2 bases, leaving 10 bases of the junction unmatched. CDR3 loop: CASSLRPAGSSEQFF. CDR3 DNA sequence: TGTGCCAGCAGCTTAAGACCAGCGGGATCGTCTGAGCAGTTCTTC.

The V call is TRBV2, the J call TRBJ2-2; 12 bases are shared with TRBD1. Germline assignment: CDR1 SNHLY and CDR2 FYNNEI. With 6 bases clipped from V and 5 bases from J, the junction kept 10 bases outside the gene matches. This CDR3 is built from 17 residues. This chain's CDR3 is CASRGTGGPLSTGELFF. Written as DNA, the CDR3 is TGTGCCAGCAGAGGGACAGGGGGCCCACTATCGACCGGGGAGCTGTTTTTT.

V is TRBV15 and J is TRBJ2-3, with D perhaps matching TRBD1 (7 bases). V lost 5 bases and J 8 bases, leaving 20 bases between the germline ends. This CDR3 has 15 residues. Germline V gives CDR1 LNHNV, CDR2 YYDKDF (reference sequence). The CDR3 nucleotides read TGTGCCACCAGCGGGGGAGGACAGGTTGGCCCTACGCAGTATTTT. This sequence encodes CATSGGGQVGPTQYF.

On this clone: The same CDR3 is also encoded by other DNA sequences in this sample. The chain recombines TRBV27 with TRBJ2-3; D ambiguous. The V gene lost 2 bases and the J gene lost 5 bases, with 2 bases spanning the gap. Germline CDR1 reads MNHEY; CDR2 reads SMNVEV (reference sequence). The CDR3 loop spans 11 amino acids. Here the CDR3 DNA reads TGTGCCAGCAGTTTACGAGATACGCAGTATTTT. Residues: CASSLRDTQYF.

The gene calls are TRBV28 and TRBJ2-5, with 14 bases that match TRBD2. In germline, CDR1 is MDHEN, CDR2 SYDVKM. J gave up 0 bases and V 3 bases, and 15 bases lay outside the gene matches. This CDR3 is 21 amino acids long. The CDR3 DNA reads TGTGCCAGCAGTTTGTGGGGGGTGGGGACTAGCGGGAGTTTTGACCAAGAGACCCAGTACTTC. Translating it yields CASSLWGVGTSGSFDQETQYF.

CDR3: CASSVAAQGVSETQYF. CDR3 DNA: TGTGCCAGCAGCGTAGCGGCACAGGGGGTCTCAGAGACCCAGTACTTC. The V and J genes are TRBV9 and TRBJ2-5; 8 bases match TRBD1. The length of the CDR3 is 16 residues. Germline assignment: CDR1 SGDLS and CDR2 YYNGEE. J was trimmed by 4 bases and V by 0 bases; bases with no gene match: 8.

This clone was detected only a few times. The chain carries TRBV7-2 and TRBJ2-3; D is unclear. Trimming left V 5 bases short and J 2 bases short, with 5 bases between. Germline lookup yields CDR1 SGHTA and CDR2 FQGNSA. The CDR3 runs 12 residues. CDR3 loop: CASSTYTDTQYF. The CDR3 DNA reads as TGTGCCAGCAGCACCTACACAGATACGCAGTATTTT.

The rearrangement uses TRBV10-3 and TRBJ2-2; perhaps TRBD1 as D (5 bases). V lost 2 bases to trimming and J lost 7 bases, with 8 bases between them. From germline, CDR1 is ENHRY and CDR2 SYGVKD. This CDR3 has 13 residues. Here the CDR3 reads CAISEAGFGELFF. Here the CDR3 DNA reads TGTGCCATCAGTGAGGCAGGGTTCGGGGAGCTGTTTTTT.

This clone was found a few times. V usage is TRBV5-1 and J usage is TRBJ1-2; the match to TRBD1 covers 8 bases. The CDR3 totals 14 residues. The germline gives CDR1 SGHRS, CDR2 YFSETQ. V dropped 6 bases and J dropped 6; count of bases not matched to a gene: 10. The CDR3 loop is CASNRDRPGDGYTF. As DNA, the CDR3 is TGCGCCAGCAACCGGGACAGGCCCGGGGATGGCTACACCTTC.

The chain has TRBV5-1 and TRBJ2-2; D unresolved. The length of the CDR3 is 14 residues. Trimming left V 2 bases short and J 1 base short, with 6 bases between. Per the germline V gene, CDR1 is SGHRS and CDR2 is YFSETQ. CDR3 sequence (DNA): TGCGCCAGCAGCTTCGAGCGGAACACCGGGGAGCTGTTTTTT. This sequence encodes CASSFERNTGELFF. Drawing the rest from reference TRBV5-1 and TRBJ2-2, the complete variable domain is KAGVTQTPRYLIKTRGQQVTLSCSPISGHRSVSWYQQTPGQGLQFLFEYFSETQRNKGNFPGRFSGRQFSNSRSEMNVSTLELGDSALYLCASSFERNTGELFFGEGSRLTVL.

The rearrangement links TRBV6-5 to TRBJ1-4; 7 bases are shared with TRBD1. V was pared by 6 bases and J by 6 bases, with 10 bases of the junction left unmatched. CDR1 and CDR2 from the germline V gene are MNHEY and SVGAGI. This CDR3 is 15 amino acids long. The CDR3, as DNA: TGTGCCAGCAGCCGGGACAGTAGAGGGGATGAAAAACTGTTTTTT. Its translation is CASSRDSRGDEKLFF.

The J gene is TRBJ1-1, the V gene TRBV5-4, with D perhaps TRBD1 (5 bases). V was shortened by 2 bases and J by 1 base, with 9 bases between the two germline ends. CDR3 size: 14 residues. From germline, CDR1 is SGHNT and CDR2 YYREEE (reference sequence). CDR3 DNA sequence: TGTGCCAGCAGCTTCGGGGGTTCGAACACTGAAGCTTTCTTT. Protein: CASSFGGSNTEAFF.

This chain joins TRBV5-1 and TRBJ2-1, with TRBD2 identical over 8 bases. Germline V gene sequence: CDR1 SGHRS, CDR2 YFSETQ. The CDR3 is 16 amino acids. V shed 0 bases, J shed 0 bases, and the junction held 2 bases outside the gene matches. The CDR3 bases are TGCGCCAGCAGCTTGGGGAGCGGGAGCTCCTACAATGAGCAGTTCTTC. Protein sequence: CASSLGSGSSYNEQFF.

This rearrangement joins TRBV7-9 to TRBJ2-7, with 8 bases lining up with TRBD2. This CDR3 region has 16 residues. V was pared by 0 bases and J by 3 bases, with 7 bases of the junction left unmatched. Germline-derived CDR1 and CDR2 are SEHNR and FQNEAQ (reference sequence). The DNA of the CDR3 is TGTGCCAGCAGCTTAGCACTCCGAGCGGGAGTCTACGAGCAGTACTTC. It specifies CASSLALRAGVYEQYF. The full variable domain, in which reference TRBV7-9 and TRBJ2-7 provide the parts outside the CDR3, is DTGVSQNPRHKITKRGQNVTFRCDPISEHNRLYWYRQTLGQGPEFLTYFQNEAQLEKSRLLSDRFSAERPKGSFSTLEIQRTEQGDSAMYLCASSLALRAGVYEQYFGPGTRLTVT.

The chain carries TRBV6-5 and TRBJ2-7, with D perhaps matching TRBD2 (5 bases). The V end lost 6 bases, the J end lost 4 bases, and 16 bases lay between the germline ends. Germline-derived CDR1 and CDR2 are MNHEY and SVGAGI. The CDR3 totals 14 residues. The CDR3 region is CASRQIGSGYEQYF. The CDR3 DNA follows: TGTGCCAGCAGACAAATCGGGTCGGGATACGAGCAGTACTTC.

In this sample, this clone turned up once. This sequence joins TRBV19 and TRBJ1-4; D ambiguous. Looked up from germline, CDR1 is LNHDA and CDR2 is SQIVND (reference sequence). CDR3 length: 14 amino acids. With 7 bases removed from V and 7 bases from J, the gap between germline ends came to 16 bases. The CDR3 DNA follows: TGTGCCAGTACCCAAATGGGTACGGGTGAAAAACTGTTTTTT. The encoded protein is CASTQMGTGEKLFF.

The V gene is TRBV18, the J gene TRBJ2-5; 8 nucleotides match TRBD1. Germline V CDR1 and CDR2: KGHSH, LQKENI. The junction had 8 bases not matched to a gene; V was cut back by 0 bases and J by 5 bases. The CDR3 consists of 16 residues. The CDR3 here is CASSPPGTGIRETQYF. The CDR3, as DNA: TGTGCCAGCTCACCACCAGGGACAGGTATTCGGGAGACCCAGTACTTC.

V usage is TRBV7-8 and J usage is TRBJ2-3; 14 bases are a match to TRBD2. CDR3 length equals 19 residues. The germline gives CDR1 SGHVS, CDR2 FQNEAQ. Trimming at V came to 4 bases and at J to 0 bases, leaving 9 bases not matched to a gene. In DNA form, the CDR3 reads TGTGCCAGCAGCTCTGGACTAGCGGGGGGCCTGACTAGCACAGATACGCAGTATTTT. This gives the protein CASSSGLAGGLTSTDTQYF.

On this clone itself: One end of the junction does not line up with germline, which may come from a read error. The rearrangement joins TRBV11-2 to TRBJ1-4, with 7 positions matching TRBD1. The CDR3 extends over 14 amino acids. The germline V gene encodes CDR1 SGHAT and CDR2 FQNNGV. In nucleotides, the CDR3 is TGTGCCAGCAGCTTAGACAGGGGGAGTGAAAAACCGTTTTTT. It encodes CASSLDRGSEKPFF.

The rearrangement links TRBV30 to TRBJ1-2; D uncertain. The CDR3 consists of 12 residues. Germline V gene data show CDR1 as GTSNPN and CDR2 as SVGIG (reference sequence). Trimming shortened V by 3 bases and J by 3 bases, and 8 bases separated the two germline ends. The CDR3 loop is CAWSAQDYGYTF. CDR3 sequence (DNA): TGTGCCTGGAGCGCCCAGGACTATGGCTACACCTTC. The complete variable domain, with remaining parts taken from reference TRBV30 and TRBJ1-2, reads SQTIHQWPATLVQPVGSPLSLECTVEGTSNPNLYWYRQAAGRGLQLLFYSVGIGQISSEVPQNLSASRPQDRQFILSSKKLLLSDSGFYLCAWSAQDYGYTFGSGTRLTVV.

The chain links TRBV10-3 to TRBJ1-2, with unresolved D. The length of the CDR3 is 13 residues. Germline CDR1 is ENHRY and CDR2 is SYGVKD. V dropped 2 bases and J dropped 7 bases, with 11 bases sitting between them. DNA of the CDR3: TGTGCCATCAGTGAGGTCCGTGGTAGTGGCTACACCTTC. Protein: CAISEVRGSGYTF.

This clone was observed once. V and J are TRBV5-1 and TRBJ2-1; the D gene is possibly TRBD2 (5 bases). The V end was cut by 0 bases, the J end by 5 bases, with 9 bases between. The CDR3 contains 14 residues. The germline V gene encodes CDR1 SGHRS and CDR2 YFSETQ. Here the CDR3 DNA reads TGCGCCAGCAGCTTGGAAACGGGAAACAATGAGCAGTTCTTC. As protein: CASSLETGNNEQFF.

This chain links TRBV5-1 with TRBJ2-1, with D perhaps matching TRBD2 (6 bases). Germline values: CDR1 SGHRS, CDR2 YFSETQ. With 7 bases removed from V and 9 bases from J, the gap between germline ends came to 29 bases. CDR3 length: 17 amino acids. The CDR3 loop is CASADLQGGHPSFEQFF. DNA of the CDR3: TGCGCCAGCGCTGACCTTCAAGGAGGGCACCCATCGTTTGAGCAGTTCTTC.

The gene calls are TRBV19 and TRBJ1-3; TRBD1 matches at 7 bases. The V gene's germline CDR1 is LNHDA and CDR2 SQIVND (reference sequence). V lost 1 base to trimming and J lost 2 bases; unmatched junction nucleotides: 2. There are 15 residues in the CDR3. The CDR3 reads CASSIAGTAGNTIYF. CDR3 nucleotides: TGTGCCAGTAGTATAGCCGGGACAGCTGGAAACACCATATATTTT.

V usage is TRBV7-9 and J usage is TRBJ1-1; D is ambiguous. From germline, CDR1 is SEHNR and CDR2 FQNEAQ (reference sequence). V was trimmed by 5 bases and J by 2 bases, leaving 9 bases between them. The CDR3 has 13 amino acids. The CDR3 DNA reads TGTGCCAGCAGCCGCGGTGTTAACACTGAAGCTTTCTTT. It is translated as CASSRGVNTEAFF.

The chain employs TRBV7-2 and TRBJ2-3, with 10 bases aligning to TRBD2. J lost 4 bases, V lost 4 bases, and 11 bases had no gene match. Germline V gene sequence: CDR1 SGHTA, CDR2 FQGNSA. CDR3 size: 17 residues. CDR3 bases: TGTGCCAGCAGCTCCAGCAGCGGGGGGGCGTCGGCAGATACGCAGTATTTT. Amino acids: CASSSSSGGASADTQYF. The whole variable domain, remainder taken from reference TRBV7-2 and TRBJ2-3, is GAGVSQSPSNKVTEKGKDVELRCDPISGHTALYWYRQSLGQGLEFLIYFQGNSAPDKSGLPSDRFSAERTGGSVSTLTIQRTQQEDSAVYLCASSSSSGGASADTQYFGPGTRLTVL.

The gene calls are TRBV10-3 and TRBJ1-4; maybe TRBD1 (5 bases). The V and J ends lost 6 bases and 8 bases respectively, with 10 bases between them. The CDR3 is made up of 12 amino acids. Germline CDR1 reads ENHRY; CDR2 reads SYGVKD. The CDR3 sequence: CAIRGQEEKLFF. The CDR3 coding sequence is TGTGCCATCAGGGGGCAGGAGGAAAAACTGTTTTTT.